These 14 T cell receptor beta chains were all obtained from the same sample, sequenced in a study of T cell responses to AZD1222 COVID-19 vaccine (dated by TCRdb to 2020 to 2023). The time point label here, explained by the study, means: about 28 days (+/-7) after the second vaccine dose. The library was generated by the immunoSEQ multiplex PCR assay. Imported from immuneACCESS, the table was reduced by TCRdb to in-frame sequences with V and J called. These copies leave out some clones; in studies compared against another copy, an unresolved V gene accounts for under half, and the cause of the remainder is not known. The sample table contains 150,000 to 200,000 clones; only one count was recorded for approximately 90% of them. Around 4.4% of the sample belongs to the ten largest clones. Source: peripheral blood, taken 28 days after the second AZD1222 dose. The receptor set was obtained from an adult who received the AZD1222 COVID-19 vaccine.

This chain connects TRBV6-5 to TRBJ1-2; 10 bases are shared with TRBD1. The CDR3 runs to 15 residues. CDR1 and CDR2 (germline): MNHEY, SVGAGI. Trimming took 0 bases from V and 4 from J; bases not matched to a gene: 2. CDR3 sequence reads: CASSYSTGGVYGYTF. The CDR3 bases are TGTGCCAGCAGTTACTCGACAGGGGGCGTCTATGGCTACACCTTC.

The rearrangement joins TRBV7-2 to TRBJ1-2, with 9 bases identical to TRBD1. CDR3 length equals 16 residues. Germline V CDR1 and CDR2: SGHTA, FQGNSA. Trimming at V came to 1 base and at J to 5 bases, leaving 8 bases not matched to a gene. The CDR3 sequence: CASSLGNRGQVYGYTF. The CDR3 bases are TGTGCCAGCAGCTTAGGGAACAGGGGGCAAGTTTATGGCTACACCTTC.

The chain links TRBV10-3 to TRBJ2-7; TRBD1 aligns across 8 bases. This CDR3 has 13 residues. V trimming: 10 bases; J trimming: 2 bases; junction bases outside the gene matches: 7. In germline, CDR1 is ENHRY, CDR2 SYGVKD. CDR3 bases: TGTGCCACCAATCAGGGGGCTCCCTACGAGCAGTACTTC. Translating it yields CATNQGAPYEQYF.

The chain joins TRBV6-5 to TRBJ1-1; the D gene is possibly TRBD1 (6 bases). Trimming removed 4 bases at V and 9 bases at J, with 12 bases between. From germline, CDR1 is MNHEY and CDR2 SVGAGI. This CDR3 contains 12 residues. The CDR3, as DNA: TGTGCCAGCAGTTTTGGGACAAGCCAAGCTTTCTTT. Protein: CASSFGTSQAFF.

The chain links TRBV6-5 to TRBJ1-4, with TRBD1 as a possible D gene (5 bases). The germline gives CDR1 MNHEY, CDR2 SVGAGI. V lost 10 bases to trimming and J lost 3 bases, with 12 bases between them. This CDR3 comprises 13 residues. CDR3 DNA: TGTGCCACCGGGGGGGTGGCTAATGAAAAACTGTTTTTT. It codes for CATGGVANEKLFF.

This clone is a singleton in its sample. The chain recombines TRBV30 with TRBJ2-6, with a weak D call TRBD2 (7 bases). Trimming stripped 7 bases from V and 1 base from J, with 17 bases between. The CDR3 spans 16 residues. Germline CDR1 and CDR2: GTSNPN and SVGIG (reference sequence). CDR3 sequence (DNA): TGTGCCTCCTTGGGGGGGGCCATTTCTGGGGCCAACGTCCTGACTTTC. It yields the protein CASLGGAISGANVLTF.

The V and J genes are TRBV6-6 and TRBJ1-2; 7 bases align to TRBD1. This CDR3 has 15 amino acids. V trimming: 6 bases; J trimming: 1 base; junction bases outside the gene matches: 8. Germline values: CDR1 MNHNY, CDR2 SVGAGI (reference sequence). In nucleotides, the CDR3 is TGTGCCAGCAGAGATCCGGGACAGCTTAACTATGGCTACACCTTC. Its translation is CASRDPGQLNYGYTF.

V usage is TRBV4-2 and J usage is TRBJ1-3; possible D gene TRBD1, 6 bases. Germline V gives CDR1 LGHNA, CDR2 YNFKEQ. The V end was cut by 3 bases, the J end by 3 bases, with 12 bases between. The CDR3 extends over 15 amino acids. The CDR3 bases are TGTGCCAGCAGCCAGAATACAGGGAGTGGAAACACCATATATTTT. The encoded protein is CASSQNTGSGNTIYF.

The chain joins TRBV6-2 or TRBV6-3 to TRBJ1-4; TRBD1 aligns across 7 bases. Per the germline V gene, CDR1 is MNHEY and CDR2 is SVGEGT. CDR3 length equals 17 residues. V lost 3 bases and J lost 5; bases outside the gene matches: 12. DNA for the CDR3: TGTGCCAGCAGTTATCTTCGACAGGGCGGTATGAATGAAAAACTGTTTTTT. This gives the protein CASSYLRQGGMNEKLFF.

This chain links TRBV12-3 or TRBV12-4 with TRBJ1-2; a possible D gene is TRBD1 (5 bases). The CDR3 is 12 amino acids. Trimming removed 3 bases at V and 8 bases at J, with 10 bases between. In nucleotides, the CDR3 is TGTGCCAGCAGTTTGGGGGGTGGAGGCTACACCTTC. Translation: CASSLGGGGYTF.

V is TRBV10-3 and J is TRBJ1-2, with D perhaps matching TRBD1 (5 bases). The CDR3 is 14 residues long. Per germline, CDR1 ENHRY and CDR2 SYGVKD. Trimming stripped 4 bases from V and 5 bases from J, with 14 bases between. The CDR3: CAISAKTGEYGYTF. As DNA, the CDR3 is TGTGCCATCAGTGCCAAAACAGGTGAATATGGCTACACCTTC.

V is TRBV10-2 and J is TRBJ1-4; D unclear. Germline V gives CDR1 WSHSY, CDR2 SAAADI. The germline V and J ends were trimmed by 7 bases and 7 bases, with 10 bases remaining between them. This CDR3 contains 12 residues. The CDR3 here is CASNGPGEKLFF. In DNA, the CDR3 is TGCGCCAGCAATGGGCCCGGTGAAAAACTGTTTTTT.

This clone has only a few counts. The V gene is TRBV7-2, the J gene TRBJ1-2; no firm D call. Trimming shortened V by 3 bases and J by 3 bases, and 11 bases separated the two germline ends. The CDR3 covers 14 residues. CDR1 and CDR2 from the germline V gene are SGHTA and FQGNSA. This CDR3 reads CASSLSGEHYGYTF. The CDR3 coding sequence is TGTGCCAGCAGCTTGAGTGGGGAGCACTATGGCTACACCTTC.

The V and J genes are TRBV2 and TRBJ2-3, with D perhaps being TRBD1 or TRBD2 (6 bases each). V lost 4 bases and J lost 6, with 17 bases in between. The CDR3 is made up of 15 amino acids. Germline lookup yields CDR1 SNHLY and CDR2 FYNNEI. The CDR3 DNA reads as TGTGCCAGCAGTGCCCCGGGGGCTCCATCCGATACGCAGTATTTT. The encoded protein is CASSAPGAPSDTQYF.